One and the same sample provided the 3 T cell receptor beta chains below, sequenced in a study of T cells in Graves' hyperthyroidism and ophthalmopathy. Amplified TCR beta CDR3 regions came from RNA transcripts. Initially, a first-round RT-PCR of the TCR CDR3 employed the HTBI primer set. TCRdb re-derived calls from the multiplex PCR reads in MiXCR, one entry per CDR3 protein. Of around 700,000 distinct CDR3 sequences listed, about 17% are singletons. Sequenced material: blood. All receptors come from a woman aged 45-60 years with Graves' hyperthyroidism that later progressed to Graves' ophthalmopathy.

V is TRBV6-5 and J is TRBJ2-1, with TRBD1 matching 8 bases. The CDR3 loop spans 17 amino acids. The V and J ends lost 2 bases and 2 bases, in that order; junction bases with no gene match: 8. CDR1 is MNHEY and CDR2 is SVGAGI in the germline V gene. The CDR3 DNA is TGTGCCAGCAGTTACACTCTCGGACAGGGACCCTACAATGAGCAGTTCTTC. Its protein product is CASSYTLGQGPYNEQFF.

In its sample, this clonotype was seen many times. The V and J genes are TRBV20-1 and TRBJ2-1; a possible D gene is TRBD2 (7 bases). The CDR3 loop spans 16 amino acids. V was cut by 3 bases and J by 7 bases, with 22 bases left in between. The germline V gene encodes CDR1 DFQATT and CDR2 SNEGSKA (reference sequence). In DNA form, the CDR3 reads TGCAGTGCTAGTCCACGGGGGGCTCCCCGAGGGAATGAGCAGTTCTTC. Translating it yields CSASPRGAPRGNEQFF.

In this sample, this clonotype turned up many times. CDR3: CASNEAKTYEQYF. The DNA for the CDR3 is TGTGCCAGCAACGAAGCCAAGACCTACGAGCAGTACTTC. The gene calls are TRBV2 and TRBJ2-7; D remains ambiguous. Per the germline V gene, CDR1 is SNHLY and CDR2 is FYNNEI. The ends were cut back, 7 bases at V and 2 bases at J, with 12 bases in the middle. The CDR3 loop spans 13 amino acids.